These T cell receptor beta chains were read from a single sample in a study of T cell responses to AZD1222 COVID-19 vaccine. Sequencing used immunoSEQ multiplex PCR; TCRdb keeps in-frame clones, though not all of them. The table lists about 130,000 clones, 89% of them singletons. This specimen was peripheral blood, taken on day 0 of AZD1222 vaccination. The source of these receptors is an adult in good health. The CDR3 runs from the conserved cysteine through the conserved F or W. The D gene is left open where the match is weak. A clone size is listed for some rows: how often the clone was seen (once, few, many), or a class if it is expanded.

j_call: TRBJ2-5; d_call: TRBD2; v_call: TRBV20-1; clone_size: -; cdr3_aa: CSASRGTGGSQETQYF; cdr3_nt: TGCAGTGCTAGTCGCGGGACGGGGGGAAGCCAAGAGACCCAGTACTTC
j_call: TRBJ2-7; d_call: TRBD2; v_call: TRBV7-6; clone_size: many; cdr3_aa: CASSLAGGKSYEQYF; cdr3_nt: TGTGCCAGCAGCTTAGCGGGAGGGAAATCCTACGAGCAGTACTTC
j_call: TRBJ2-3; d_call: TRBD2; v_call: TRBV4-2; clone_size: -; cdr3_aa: CASSQVRHGTSVTDTQYF; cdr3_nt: TGTGCCAGCAGCCAAGTCCGACACGGGACTAGCGTAACAGATACGCAGTATTTT
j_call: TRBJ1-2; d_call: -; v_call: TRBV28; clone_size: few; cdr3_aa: CASSLSFLGVHGYTF; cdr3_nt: TGTGCCAGCAGTTTAAGTTTCCTTGGGGTGCATGGCTACACCTTC
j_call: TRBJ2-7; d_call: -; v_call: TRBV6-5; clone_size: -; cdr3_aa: CASSYSIGSAGEQYF; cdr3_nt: TGTGCCAGCAGTTACTCGATTGGGTCCGCGGGGGAGCAGTACTTC
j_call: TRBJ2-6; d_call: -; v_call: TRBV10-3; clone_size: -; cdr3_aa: CAISLNSQGGGANVLTF; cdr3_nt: TGTGCCATCAGTCTCAATTCACAGGGCGGTGGGGCCAACGTCCTGACTTTC
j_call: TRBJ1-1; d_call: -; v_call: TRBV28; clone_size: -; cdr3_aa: CASRGSVGRSPEAFF; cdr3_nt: TGTGCCAGCAGGGGTAGTGTCGGCAGGTCACCCGAAGCTTTCTTT
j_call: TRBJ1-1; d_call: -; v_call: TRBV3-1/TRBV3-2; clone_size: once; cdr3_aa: CASSQGKGNTEAFF; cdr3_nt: TGTGCCAGCAGCCAAGGAAAGGGTAACACTGAAGCTTTCTTT
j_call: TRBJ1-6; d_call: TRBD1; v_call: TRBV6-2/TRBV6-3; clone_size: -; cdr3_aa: CASSYSRDRGSYNSPLHF; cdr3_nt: TGTGCCAGCAGTTACTCGAGGGACAGGGGCTCCTATAATTCACCCCTCCACTTT
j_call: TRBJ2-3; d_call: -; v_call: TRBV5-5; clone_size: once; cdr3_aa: CASSLLSSGTDTQYF; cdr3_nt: TGTGCCAGCAGCTTGCTATCCAGCGGTACAGATACGCAGTATTTT
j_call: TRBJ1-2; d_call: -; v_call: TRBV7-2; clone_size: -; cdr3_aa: CASSLKQDYTF; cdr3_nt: TGTGCCAGCAGCTTAAAACAGGACTACACCTTC